This T cell receptor (beta chain) was sequenced for a study of metastatic and nonmetastatic thyroid tumors. All patients reached thyroid surgery having received no treatment beforehand. In its sample, this clone was seen many times. Its target is unknown. J gave up 6 bases and V 2 bases, and 9 bases lay outside the gene matches. The CDR3 runs 16 residues. Germline V gene sequence: CDR1 SSHAT, CDR2 FNYEAQ (reference sequence). Per the original data handling: The study's classifier, a distant-metastasis tool for papillary thyroid cancer, was built using CDR3 differences across clinicopathological groups. Using MiXCR, TCRdb re-called clones from the PCR reads. V and J calls and clone size were set by TCRdb, not the authors. The data hold around 32,000 clones, with 7% to 9% observed a single time. Study-level results: Benign nodules were reported to have significantly lower TCR beta diversity than malignant thyroid tumors, in blood and tumor.

The receptor's source is a female donor with papillary thyroid cancer or a benign thyroid nodule (not recorded which). Some clones in this sample may be carry-over from other donors' samples. Sequenced sample: blood. This chain uses TRBV7-7 with TRBJ2-3, with 9 nucleotides matching TRBD2. The CDR3 reads CASSLTRIAGDDTQYF. CDR3 DNA: TGTGCCAGCAGCTTAACTCGCATAGCGGGGGACGATACGCAGTATTTT.